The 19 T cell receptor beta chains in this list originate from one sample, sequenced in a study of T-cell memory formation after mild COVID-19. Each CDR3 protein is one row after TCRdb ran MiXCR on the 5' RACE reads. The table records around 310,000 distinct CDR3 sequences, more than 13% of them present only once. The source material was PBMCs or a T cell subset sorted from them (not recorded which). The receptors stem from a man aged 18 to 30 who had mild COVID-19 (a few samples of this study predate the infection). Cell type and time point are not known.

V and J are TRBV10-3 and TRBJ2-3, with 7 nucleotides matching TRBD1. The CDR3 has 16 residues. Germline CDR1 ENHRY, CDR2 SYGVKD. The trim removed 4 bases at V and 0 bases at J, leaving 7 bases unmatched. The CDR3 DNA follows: TGTGCCATCAGTGGGGGACAGTCACCTAGCACAGATACGCAGTATTTT. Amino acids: CAISGGQSPSTDTQYF.

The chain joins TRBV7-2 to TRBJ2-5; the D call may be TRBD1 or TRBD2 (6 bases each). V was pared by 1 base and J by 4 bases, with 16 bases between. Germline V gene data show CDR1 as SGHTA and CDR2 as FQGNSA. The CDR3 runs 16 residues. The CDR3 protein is CASSLGRGRDAETQYF. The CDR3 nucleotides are TGTGCCAGCAGCTTAGGCCGGGGGCGAGATGCAGAGACCCAGTACTTC.

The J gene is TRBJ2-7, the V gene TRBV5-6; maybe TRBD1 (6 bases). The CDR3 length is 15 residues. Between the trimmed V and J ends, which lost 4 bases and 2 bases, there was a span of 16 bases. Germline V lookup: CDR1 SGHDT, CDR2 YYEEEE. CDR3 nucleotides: TGTGCCAGCAGCGTAGCAGGGGAACTCGCCTACGAGCAGTACGTC. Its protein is CASSVAGELAYEQYV.

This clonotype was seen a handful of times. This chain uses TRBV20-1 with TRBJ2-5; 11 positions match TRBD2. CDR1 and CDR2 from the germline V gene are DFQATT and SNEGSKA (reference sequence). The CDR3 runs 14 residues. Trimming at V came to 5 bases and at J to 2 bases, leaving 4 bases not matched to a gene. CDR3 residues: CSAPSGGNQETQYF. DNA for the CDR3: TGCAGTGCTCCTAGCGGGGGGAATCAAGAGACCCAGTACTTC.

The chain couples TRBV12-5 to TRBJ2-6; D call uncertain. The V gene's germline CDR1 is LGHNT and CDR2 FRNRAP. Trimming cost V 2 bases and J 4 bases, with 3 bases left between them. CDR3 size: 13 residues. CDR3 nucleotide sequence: TGTGCTAGTGGTTTGCCCGGGGCCAACGTCCTGACTTTC. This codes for CASGLPGANVLTF. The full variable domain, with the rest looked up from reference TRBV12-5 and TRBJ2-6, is DARVTQTPRHKVTEMGQEVTMRCQPILGHNTVFWYRQTMMQGLELLAYFRNRAPLDDSGMPKDRFSAEMPDATLATLKIQPSEPRDSAVYFCASGLPGANVLTFGAGSRLTVL.

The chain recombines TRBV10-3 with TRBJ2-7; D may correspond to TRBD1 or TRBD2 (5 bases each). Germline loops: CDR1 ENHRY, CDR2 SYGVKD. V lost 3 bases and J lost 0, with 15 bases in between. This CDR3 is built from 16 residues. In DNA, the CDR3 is TGTGCCATCAGTGATTGGCTGAAGGGGAGCTCCTACGAGCAGTACTTC. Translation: CAISDWLKGSSYEQYF.

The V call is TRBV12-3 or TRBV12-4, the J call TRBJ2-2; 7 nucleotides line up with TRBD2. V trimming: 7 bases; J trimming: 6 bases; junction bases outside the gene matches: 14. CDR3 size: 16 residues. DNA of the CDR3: TGTGCCAGCACCCCCTCCCACGGGGGGAAGGCCGGGGAGCTGTTTTTT. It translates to CASTPSHGGKAGELFF.

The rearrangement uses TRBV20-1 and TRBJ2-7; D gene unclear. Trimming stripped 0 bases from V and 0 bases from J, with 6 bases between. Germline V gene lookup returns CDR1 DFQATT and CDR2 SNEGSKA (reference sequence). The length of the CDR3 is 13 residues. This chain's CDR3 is CSARDHSSYEQYV. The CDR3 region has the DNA TGCAGTGCTAGAGATCATAGCTCCTACGAGCAGTACGTC.

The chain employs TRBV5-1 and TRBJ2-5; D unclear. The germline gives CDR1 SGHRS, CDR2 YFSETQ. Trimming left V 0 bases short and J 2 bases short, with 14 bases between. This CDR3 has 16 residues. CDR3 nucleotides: TGCGCCAGCAGCTTGGGGGCGCAGGCGCTTCAAGAGACCCAGTACTTC. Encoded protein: CASSLGAQALQETQYF.

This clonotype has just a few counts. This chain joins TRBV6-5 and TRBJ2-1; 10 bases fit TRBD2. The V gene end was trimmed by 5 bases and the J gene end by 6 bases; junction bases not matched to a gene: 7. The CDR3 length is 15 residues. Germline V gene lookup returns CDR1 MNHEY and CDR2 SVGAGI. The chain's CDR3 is CASSLSGGVGNEQFF. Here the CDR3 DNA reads TGTGCCAGCAGTCTCAGCGGGGGGGTCGGCAATGAGCAGTTCTTC.

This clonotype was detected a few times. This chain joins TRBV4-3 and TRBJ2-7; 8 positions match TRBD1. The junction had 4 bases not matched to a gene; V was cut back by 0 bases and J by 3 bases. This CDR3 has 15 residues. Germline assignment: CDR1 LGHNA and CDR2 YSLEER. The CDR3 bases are TGCGCCAGCAGCCAAGACGGTGGACAGGGCTACGAGCAGTACTTC. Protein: CASSQDGGQGYEQYF.

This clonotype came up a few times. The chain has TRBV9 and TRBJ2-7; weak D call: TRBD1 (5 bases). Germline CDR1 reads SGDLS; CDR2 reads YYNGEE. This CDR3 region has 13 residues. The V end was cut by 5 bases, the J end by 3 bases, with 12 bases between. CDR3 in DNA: TGTGCCAGCAGGCCCCAGGGCAGCTACGAGCAGTACTTC. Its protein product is CASRPQGSYEQYF.

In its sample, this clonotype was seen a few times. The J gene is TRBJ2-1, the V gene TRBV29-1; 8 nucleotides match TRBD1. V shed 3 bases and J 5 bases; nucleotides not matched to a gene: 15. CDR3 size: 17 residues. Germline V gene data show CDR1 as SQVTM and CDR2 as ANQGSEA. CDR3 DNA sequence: TGCAGCGTTGACCCTGAGCTCGACAGGGGAACGGACAATGAGCAGTTCTTC. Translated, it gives CSVDPELDRGTDNEQFF.

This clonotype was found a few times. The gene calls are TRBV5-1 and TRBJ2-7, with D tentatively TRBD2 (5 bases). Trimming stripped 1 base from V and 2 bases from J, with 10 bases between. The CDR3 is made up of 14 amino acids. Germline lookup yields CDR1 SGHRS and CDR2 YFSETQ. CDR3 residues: CASSLFPGTYEQYF. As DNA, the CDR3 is TGCGCCAGCAGCTTGTTCCCCGGGACCTACGAGCAGTACTTC.

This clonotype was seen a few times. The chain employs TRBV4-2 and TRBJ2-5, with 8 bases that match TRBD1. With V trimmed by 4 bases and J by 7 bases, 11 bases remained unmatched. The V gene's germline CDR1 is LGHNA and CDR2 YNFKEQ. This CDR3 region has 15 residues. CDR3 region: CASSPEAGGPATQYF. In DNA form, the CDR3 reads TGTGCCAGCAGCCCCGAGGCAGGGGGCCCGGCGACCCAGTACTTC.

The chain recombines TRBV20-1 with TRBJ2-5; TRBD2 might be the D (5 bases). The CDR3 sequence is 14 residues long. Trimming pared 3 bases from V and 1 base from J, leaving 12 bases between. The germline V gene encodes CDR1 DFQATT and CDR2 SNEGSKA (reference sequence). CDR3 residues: CSARRLPSQETQYF. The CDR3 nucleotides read TGCAGTGCTAGGAGACTACCTAGCCAAGAGACCCAGTACTTC.

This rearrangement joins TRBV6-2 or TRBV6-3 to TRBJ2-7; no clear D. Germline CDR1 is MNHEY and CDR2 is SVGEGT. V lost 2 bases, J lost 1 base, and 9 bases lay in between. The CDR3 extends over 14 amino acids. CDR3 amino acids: CASSYRLLSYEQYF. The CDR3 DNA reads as TGTGCCAGCAGTTACAGACTGCTGTCCTACGAGCAGTACTTC.

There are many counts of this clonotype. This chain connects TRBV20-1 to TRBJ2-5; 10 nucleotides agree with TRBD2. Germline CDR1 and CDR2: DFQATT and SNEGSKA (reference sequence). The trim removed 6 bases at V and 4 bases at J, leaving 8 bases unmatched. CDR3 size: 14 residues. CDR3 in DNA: TGCAGTGCCGCCATAGCGGGGGGTTTAGAGACCCAGTACTTC. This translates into CSAAIAGGLETQYF.

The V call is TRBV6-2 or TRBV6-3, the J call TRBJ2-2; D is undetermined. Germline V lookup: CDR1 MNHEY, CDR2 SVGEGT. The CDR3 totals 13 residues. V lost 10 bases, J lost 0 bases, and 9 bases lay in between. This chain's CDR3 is CATYTTNTGELFF. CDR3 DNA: TGTGCCACATATACCACGAACACCGGGGAGCTGTTTTTT.